The rows below give T cell receptor beta chains drawn from one sample of a study of sequential checkpoint blockade in melanoma. Libraries were prepared by immunoSEQ multiplex PCR; TCRdb keeps only in-frame clonotypes and omits some of them. The sample yields under 20,000 clones, 69% seen once. This material consisted of CD8+ T cells sorted from blood (inferred from file names), taken from a patient given nivolumab and ipilimumab in sequence. These TCRs come from a human donor with melanoma. CDR3s include the opening cysteine and the closing phenylalanine or tryptophan. A D gene is named only where the DNA matches it firmly. Expanded clones get a size class; other rows say once, few or many, or leave the size out.

v_call: TRBV15; cdr3_length: 13; clone_size: -; d_call: TRBD1; j_call: TRBJ1-1; cdr3_aa: CATSSRQGVEAFF; cdr3_nt: TGTGCCACCAGCAGTAGACAGGGGGTTGAAGCTTTCTTT
v_call: TRBV27; cdr3_length: 16; clone_size: few; d_call: -; j_call: TRBJ1-1; cdr3_aa: CASSLTADTMNTEAFF; cdr3_nt: TGTGCCAGCAGTTTAACGGCGGATACTATGAACACTGAAGCTTTCTTT
v_call: TRBV6-5; cdr3_length: 13; clone_size: -; d_call: -; j_call: TRBJ1-5; cdr3_aa: CASSYGRNQPQHF; cdr3_nt: TGTGCCAGCAGTTACGGCAGGAATCAGCCCCAGCATTTT
v_call: TRBV5-8; cdr3_length: 14; clone_size: -; d_call: -; j_call: TRBJ1-2; cdr3_aa: CASSSQYRDYGYTF; cdr3_nt: TGTGCCAGCAGCTCTCAGTACAGGGACTATGGCTACACCTTC
v_call: TRBV7-9; cdr3_length: 14; clone_size: -; d_call: -; j_call: TRBJ1-1; cdr3_aa: CASSSPGEGTEAFF; cdr3_nt: TGTGCCAGCAGCTCTCCAGGGGAGGGTACTGAAGCTTTCTTT
v_call: TRBV19; cdr3_length: 15; clone_size: -; d_call: -; j_call: TRBJ1-5; cdr3_aa: CASSMVHRGNQPQHF; cdr3_nt: TGTGCCAGTAGTATGGTCCATCGCGGAAATCAGCCCCAGCATTTT
v_call: TRBV9; cdr3_length: 17; clone_size: -; d_call: -; j_call: TRBJ2-2; cdr3_aa: CASSVVNGGPNTGELFF; cdr3_nt: TGTGCCAGCAGCGTAGTTAACGGGGGGCCGAACACCGGGGAGCTGTTTTTT
v_call: TRBV4-1; cdr3_length: 11; clone_size: few; d_call: -; j_call: TRBJ2-2; cdr3_aa: CATSGAGELFF; cdr3_nt: TGCGCCACCTCGGGTGCCGGGGAGCTGTTTTTT
v_call: TRBV12-2; cdr3_length: 16; clone_size: -; d_call: -; j_call: TRBJ1-4; cdr3_aa: CASRQTGRATNEKLFF; cdr3_nt: TGTGCAAGTCGCCAGACAGGGCGTGCAACTAATGAAAAACTGTTTTTT
v_call: TRBV6-5; cdr3_length: 14; clone_size: -; d_call: -; j_call: TRBJ1-2; cdr3_aa: CASSPPPGYYGYTF; cdr3_nt: TGTGCCAGCAGTCCACCCCCGGGGTACTATGGCTACACCTTC
v_call: TRBV5-4; cdr3_length: 15; clone_size: few; d_call: -; j_call: TRBJ2-3; cdr3_aa: CASSLNPSRTDTQYF; cdr3_nt: TGTGCCAGCAGCTTGAACCCAAGCCGCACAGATACGCAGTATTTT
v_call: TRBV7-2; cdr3_length: 15; clone_size: -; d_call: -; j_call: TRBJ2-3; cdr3_aa: CASRSGDRYTDTQYF; cdr3_nt: TGTGCCAGCAGAAGTGGAGATCGGTACACAGATACGCAGTATTTT
v_call: TRBV6-1; cdr3_length: 15; clone_size: -; d_call: -; j_call: TRBJ1-5; cdr3_aa: CASSEVQYSNQPQHF; cdr3_nt: TGTGCCAGCAGTGAAGTCCAGTATAGCAATCAGCCCCAGCATTTT
v_call: TRBV7-9; cdr3_length: 13; clone_size: few; d_call: TRBD1; j_call: TRBJ2-7; cdr3_aa: CASRGQGTHEQYF; cdr3_nt: TGTGCCAGCAGGGGACAGGGAACCCACGAGCAGTACTTC
v_call: TRBV27; cdr3_length: 13; clone_size: -; d_call: -; j_call: TRBJ2-7; cdr3_aa: CASSLGGIYEQYF; cdr3_nt: TGTGCCAGCAGTTTGGGGGGAATCTACGAGCAGTACTTC
v_call: TRBV28; cdr3_length: 13; clone_size: -; d_call: TRBD2; j_call: TRBJ2-7; cdr3_aa: CASSFREGGEQYF; cdr3_nt: TGTGCCAGCAGTTTTCGGGAGGGGGGCGAGCAGTACTTC
v_call: TRBV7-2; cdr3_length: 14; clone_size: few; d_call: TRBD2; j_call: TRBJ2-7; cdr3_aa: CASSHGGAGYEQYF; cdr3_nt: TGTGCCAGCAGCCACGGGGGGGCCGGCTACGAGCAGTACTTC
v_call: TRBV4-3; cdr3_length: 12; clone_size: -; d_call: -; j_call: TRBJ2-1; cdr3_aa: CASSHRGNEQFF; cdr3_nt: TGCGCCAGCAGCCACCGAGGGAATGAGCAGTTCTTC
v_call: TRBV4-1; cdr3_length: 15; clone_size: once; d_call: -; j_call: TRBJ1-1; cdr3_aa: CASSPNPQGGTEAFF; cdr3_nt: TGCGCCAGCAGCCCCAATCCGCAAGGAGGGACTGAAGCTTTCTTT
v_call: TRBV5-8; cdr3_length: 15; clone_size: -; d_call: -; j_call: TRBJ1-4; cdr3_aa: CASSFQGAPNEKLFF; cdr3_nt: TGTGCCAGCAGCTTCCAAGGGGCGCCTAATGAAAAACTGTTTTTT
v_call: TRBV4-3; cdr3_length: 13; clone_size: -; d_call: -; j_call: TRBJ2-7; cdr3_aa: CASSQQISYEQYF; cdr3_nt: TGCGCCAGCAGCCAGCAGATCTCCTACGAGCAGTACTTC
v_call: TRBV21-1; cdr3_length: 15; clone_size: -; d_call: -; j_call: TRBJ2-7; cdr3_aa: CASSNLQGEGNEQYF; cdr3_nt: TGTGCCAGCAGCAACCTCCAGGGGGAAGGGAACGAGCAGTACTTC
v_call: TRBV27; cdr3_length: 13; clone_size: -; d_call: -; j_call: TRBJ2-7; cdr3_aa: CASSPSASYEQYF; cdr3_nt: TGTGCCAGCAGTCCTAGCGCCTCCTACGAGCAGTACTTC
v_call: TRBV27; cdr3_length: 13; clone_size: -; d_call: TRBD1; j_call: TRBJ2-7; cdr3_aa: CASSPTGGHEQYF; cdr3_nt: TGTGCCAGCAGCCCGACAGGGGGCCACGAGCAGTACTTC
v_call: TRBV27; cdr3_length: 15; clone_size: -; d_call: TRBD1; j_call: TRBJ2-7; cdr3_aa: CASSRGTGGTYEQYF; cdr3_nt: TGTGCCAGCAGCCGAGGGACAGGGGGGACCTACGAGCAGTACTTC
v_call: TRBV4-3; cdr3_length: 16; clone_size: -; d_call: TRBD1; j_call: TRBJ1-3; cdr3_aa: CASSHMPGGSGNTIYF; cdr3_nt: TGCGCCAGCAGCCATATGCCAGGGGGCTCTGGAAACACCATATATTTT
v_call: TRBV7-9; cdr3_length: 16; clone_size: few; d_call: TRBD1; j_call: TRBJ2-2; cdr3_aa: CASSLHAGGNTGELFF; cdr3_nt: TGTGCCAGCAGCTTACACGCAGGGGGAAACACCGGGGAGCTGTTTTTT
v_call: TRBV6-5; cdr3_length: 14; clone_size: -; d_call: -; j_call: TRBJ2-7; cdr3_aa: CASSSPGPSVEQYF; cdr3_nt: TGTGCCAGCAGTTCCCCTGGGCCAAGTGTCGAGCAGTACTTC
v_call: TRBV28; cdr3_length: 16; clone_size: once; d_call: -; j_call: TRBJ1-5; cdr3_aa: CASRRLLDRINQPQHF; cdr3_nt: TGTGCCAGCAGGCGTCTACTGGACAGAATCAATCAGCCCCAGCATTTT
v_call: TRBV5-6; cdr3_length: 17; clone_size: -; d_call: -; j_call: TRBJ2-1; cdr3_aa: CASSLLSYRVSGWEQFF; cdr3_nt: TGTGCCAGCAGCTTGCTTTCTTACAGGGTTTCTGGCTGGGAGCAGTTCTTC
v_call: TRBV28; cdr3_length: 16; clone_size: -; d_call: -; j_call: TRBJ2-1; cdr3_aa: CASSLVQGTLYNEQFF; cdr3_nt: TGTGCCAGCAGTTTAGTACAGGGAACCCTCTACAATGAGCAGTTCTTC
v_call: TRBV7-6; cdr3_length: 15; clone_size: -; d_call: -; j_call: TRBJ2-1; cdr3_aa: CASSLDRPSYNEQFF; cdr3_nt: TGTGCCAGCAGCTTAGACAGACCTTCCTACAATGAGCAGTTCTTC
v_call: TRBV2; cdr3_length: 14; clone_size: -; d_call: TRBD1; j_call: TRBJ2-5; cdr3_aa: CATQTGLVQETQYF; cdr3_nt: TGTGCCACCCAGACAGGGCTAGTACAAGAGACCCAGTACTTC
v_call: TRBV2; cdr3_length: 14; clone_size: -; d_call: TRBD1; j_call: TRBJ2-7; cdr3_aa: CASAERDRGHEQYF; cdr3_nt: TGTGCCAGCGCTGAGCGGGACAGGGGCCACGAGCAGTACTTC
v_call: TRBV5-1; cdr3_length: 14; clone_size: -; d_call: TRBD2; j_call: TRBJ2-1; cdr3_aa: CASTLSGAYNEQFF; cdr3_nt: TGCGCCAGCACCCTTAGCGGGGCCTACAATGAGCAGTTCTTC
v_call: TRBV7-3; cdr3_length: 17; clone_size: -; d_call: TRBD2; j_call: TRBJ2-1; cdr3_aa: CASSLRGTSGSYNEQFF; cdr3_nt: TGTGCCAGCAGCTTAAGAGGGACTAGCGGTTCCTACAATGAGCAGTTCTTC
v_call: TRBV7-9; cdr3_length: 16; clone_size: few; d_call: -; j_call: TRBJ1-5; cdr3_aa: CASSPPGGGSNQPQHF; cdr3_nt: TGTGCCAGCAGCCCTCCCGGCGGGGGTAGCAATCAGCCCCAGCATTTT
v_call: TRBV7-9; cdr3_length: 14; clone_size: -; d_call: -; j_call: TRBJ2-1; cdr3_aa: CASSPGGVVDEQFF; cdr3_nt: TGTGCCAGCAGCCCGGGTGGAGTTGTGGATGAGCAGTTCTTC
v_call: TRBV7-9; cdr3_length: 15; clone_size: few; d_call: TRBD1; j_call: TRBJ1-5; cdr3_aa: CASSKGQGPRQPQHF; cdr3_nt: TGTGCCAGCAGCAAAGGACAGGGCCCCAGACAGCCCCAGCATTTT
v_call: TRBV28; cdr3_length: 15; clone_size: -; d_call: TRBD2; j_call: TRBJ2-1; cdr3_aa: CASSPRLAGSSEQFF; cdr3_nt: TGTGCCAGCAGCCCAAGACTAGCGGGAAGCAGTGAGCAGTTCTTC
v_call: TRBV7-6; cdr3_length: 16; clone_size: -; d_call: TRBD2; j_call: TRBJ2-3; cdr3_aa: CASRRGLAGGTDTQYF; cdr3_nt: TGTGCCAGCAGGCGCGGACTAGCGGGGGGCACAGATACGCAGTATTTT
v_call: TRBV27; cdr3_length: 14; clone_size: -; d_call: -; j_call: TRBJ1-6; cdr3_aa: CASSFLTGRSPLHF; cdr3_nt: TGTGCCAGCAGTTTTTTGACAGGCCGATCACCCCTCCACTTT
v_call: TRBV27; cdr3_length: 15; clone_size: -; d_call: -; j_call: TRBJ2-5; cdr3_aa: CASTWGPGSQETQYF; cdr3_nt: TGTGCCAGCACCTGGGGGCCGGGTTCTCAAGAGACCCAGTACTTC
v_call: TRBV7-2; cdr3_length: 12; clone_size: -; d_call: -; j_call: TRBJ2-7; cdr3_aa: CASSSSLSEQYF; cdr3_nt: TGTGCCAGCAGCTCCTCGTTGAGCGAGCAGTACTTC
v_call: TRBV11-2; cdr3_length: 11; clone_size: -; d_call: -; j_call: TRBJ2-2; cdr3_aa: CASSFAGELFF; cdr3_nt: TGTGCCAGCAGCTTCGCGGGGGAGCTGTTTTTT